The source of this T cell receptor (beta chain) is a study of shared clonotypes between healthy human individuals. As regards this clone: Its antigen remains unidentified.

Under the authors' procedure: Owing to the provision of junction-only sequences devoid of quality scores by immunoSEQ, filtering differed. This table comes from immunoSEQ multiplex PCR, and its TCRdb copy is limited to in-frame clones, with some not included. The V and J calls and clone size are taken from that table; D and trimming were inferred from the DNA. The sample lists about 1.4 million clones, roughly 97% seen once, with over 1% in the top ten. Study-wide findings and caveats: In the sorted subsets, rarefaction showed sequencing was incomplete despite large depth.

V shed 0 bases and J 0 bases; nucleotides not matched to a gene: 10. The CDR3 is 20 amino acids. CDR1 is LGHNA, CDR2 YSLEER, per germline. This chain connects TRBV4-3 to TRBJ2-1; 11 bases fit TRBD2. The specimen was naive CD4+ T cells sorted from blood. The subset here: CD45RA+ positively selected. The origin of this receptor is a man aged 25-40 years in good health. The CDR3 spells CASSQDLIAGGRSSYNEQFF. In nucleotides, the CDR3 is TGCGCCAGCAGCCAAGATCTAATAGCGGGAGGGCGCAGCTCCTACAATGAGCAGTTCTTC.